This TCR beta chain is drawn from a study of cytomegalovirus exposure and HLA in healthy donors. In this sample, this clone turned up a few times. No antigen is known for it. The PCR contained 60 Vbeta and 13 Jbeta primers. Sequencing was performed with immunoSEQ multiplex PCR; in TCRdb, only in-frame clones are kept and a portion is missing. The table includes over 120,000 clones, around 73% detected once. Study-wide results and caveats: The productive fraction for most TCR beta V segments was about 90% or about 30% in an earlier analysis.

The sample was PBMCs. The receptor was isolated from a female donor in good health and CMV-seronegative.

The DNA of the CDR3 is TGTGCCAGCAGCGTAGGGGCAGGGTTGGGCACTGAAGCTTTCTTT. Residues: CASSVGAGLGTEAFF. The chain combines TRBV9 with TRBJ1-1; weak D call: TRBD1 (5 bases). Between the trimmed V and J ends, which lost 0 bases and 4 bases, there was a span of 13 bases. Germline assignment: CDR1 SGDLS and CDR2 YYNGEE. This CDR3 contains 15 residues.